The next 30 T cell receptor beta chains were all read from a single sample in a study of cytomegalovirus exposure and HLA in healthy donors. In the PCR, 60 Vbeta and 13 Jbeta primers were used. Repertoires were generated with immunoSEQ multiplex PCR, while TCRdb's copy carries only in-frame clones and drops some. Of under 150,000 clones listed, about 80% are singletons. Input material: PBMCs. The receptors originated from a boy younger than 10 in good health and CMV-seronegative.

The chain links TRBV10-3 to TRBJ2-7, with a tentative D call TRBD2 (6 bases). V gave up 2 bases and J gave up 0 bases, with 8 bases separating them. This CDR3 has 14 amino acids. Germline assignment: CDR1 ENHRY and CDR2 SYGVKD. The CDR3 reads CAISEAGSSYEQYF. The DNA of the CDR3 is TGTGCCATCAGTGAGGCGGGGAGCTCCTACGAGCAGTACTTC.

The chain couples TRBV7-9 to TRBJ2-5; 13 positions match TRBD2. This CDR3 spans 16 amino acids. Germline CDR1 is SEHNR and CDR2 is FQNEAQ (reference sequence). The trim removed 5 bases at V and 5 bases at J, leaving 8 bases unmatched. The CDR3 protein is CASSLGTSGIVETQYF. In DNA, the CDR3 is TGTGCCAGCAGCCTAGGGACTAGCGGGATCGTGGAGACCCAGTACTTC.

This clone came up once. The chain couples TRBV10-3 to TRBJ2-2, with 8 bases lining up with TRBD2. The CDR3 covers 15 residues. Losses at the gene ends were 5 bases for V and 7 bases for J; bases not matched to a gene: 9. From germline, CDR1 is ENHRY and CDR2 SYGVKD. The CDR3 coding sequence is TGTGCCATCAGTCCCCAGCGGGAGCGGGGCGGGGAGCTGTTTTTT. Translated: CAISPQRERGGELFF.

The gene calls are TRBV7-3 and TRBJ1-1; TRBD1 aligns across 7 bases. The germline gives CDR1 SGHTA, CDR2 FQGTGA. J gave up 6 bases and V 1 base, and 11 bases lay outside the gene matches. The CDR3 totals 16 residues. The CDR3 region has the DNA TGTGCCAGCAGCTTAAAAGGACAGGCGACTCTGTCTGAAGCTTTCTTT. Its protein product is CASSLKGQATLSEAFF.

This chain joins TRBV4-2 and TRBJ1-5; a weak D match, TRBD1 (5 bases). CDR1 LGHNA and CDR2 YNFKEQ come from the germline V gene. V was trimmed by 0 bases and J by 2 bases, leaving 11 bases between them. The CDR3 is made up of 16 amino acids. The CDR3 is CASSQDRVRGNQPQHF. The DNA for the CDR3 is TGTGCCAGCAGCCAAGATCGGGTCAGGGGCAATCAGCCCCAGCATTTT.

V usage is TRBV2 and J usage is TRBJ2-1; 11 bases align to TRBD2. The germline V gene has CDR1 SNHLY and CDR2 FYNNEI. V was clipped by 5 bases and J by 7 bases; unmatched bases: 10. The CDR3 covers 16 residues. CDR3 residues: CASSNLLAGVKNEQFF. The CDR3 DNA is TGTGCCAGCAGTAACTTACTAGCGGGAGTTAAAAATGAGCAGTTCTTC.

This clone was counted once. The rearrangement uses TRBV5-1 and TRBJ2-1; TRBD1 agrees at 8 bases. Trimming removed 2 bases from V and 8 bases from J; junction bases left unmatched: 12. This CDR3 comprises 16 residues. The germline V gene encodes CDR1 SGHRS and CDR2 YFSETQ. The CDR3 is CASSFQTGEALDEQFF. The DNA of the CDR3 is TGCGCCAGCAGCTTTCAGACAGGGGAGGCTTTGGATGAGCAGTTCTTC.

The chain uses TRBV7-8 and TRBJ1-2, with 9 bases that match TRBD1. This CDR3 is 16 amino acids long. Germline V gene lookup returns CDR1 SGHVS and CDR2 FQNEAQ. V was pared by 1 base and J by 5 bases, with 8 bases of the junction left unmatched. This CDR3 is CASSLEQGARSYGYTF. CDR3 bases: TGTGCCAGCAGCTTAGAACAGGGGGCTCGGAGTTATGGCTACACCTTC.

A few counts support this clone. V and J are TRBV5-4 and TRBJ2-7; TRBD2 is a possible D gene (7 bases). Per germline, CDR1 SGHNT and CDR2 YYREEE (reference sequence). CDR3 length equals 14 residues. V was cut by 0 bases and J by 5 bases, with 12 bases left in between. The CDR3 loop is CASSLVGGRDEQYF. For the CDR3, the DNA is TGTGCCAGCAGCTTGGTGGGGGGGCGGGACGAGCAGTACTTC.

This chain links TRBV4-3 with TRBJ1-2, with a possible D match to TRBD1 (5 bases). The CDR3 is 16 amino acids. The germline CDR1 and CDR2 sequences are LGHNA and YSLEER. V lost 0 bases and J lost 8, with 19 bases in between. This chain's CDR3 is CASSQDRVGAAGGYTF. As DNA, the CDR3 is TGCGCCAGCAGCCAAGATCGCGTCGGGGCGGCGGGAGGCTACACCTTC.

V is TRBV2 and J is TRBJ2-5, with 12 nucleotides matching TRBD2. CDR1 is SNHLY, CDR2 FYNNEI, per germline. The V gene end was trimmed by 10 bases and the J gene end by 4 bases; junction bases not matched to a gene: 10. This CDR3 comprises 15 residues. The CDR3 is CAKAASGGVGETQYF. The CDR3 nucleotides are TGTGCCAAAGCGGCTAGCGGGGGGGTAGGAGAGACCCAGTACTTC.

This sequence joins TRBV18 and TRBJ1-1; D is perhaps TRBD1 (5 bases). The CDR3 covers 14 residues. The V and J ends lost 2 bases and 8 bases respectively, with 15 bases between them. Germline V gene data show CDR1 as KGHSH and CDR2 as LQKENI. CDR3 residues: CASSPVGGGSEAFF. CDR3 coding DNA: TGTGCCAGCTCACCAGTGGGCGGGGGTAGCGAAGCTTTCTTT. Complete variable domain (other parts from reference TRBV18 and TRBJ1-1): NAGVMQNPRHLVRRRGQEARLRCSPMKGHSHVYWYRQLPEEGLKFMVYLQKENIIDESGMPKERFSAEFPKEGPSILRIQQVVRGDSAAYFCASSPVGGGSEAFFGQGTRLTVV.

The gene calls are TRBV6-1 and TRBJ1-5; D might be TRBD1 (5 bases). V was pared by 1 base and J by 7 bases, with 17 bases between. This CDR3 is 16 amino acids long. Germline lookup yields CDR1 MNHNS and CDR2 SASEGT. The CDR3 is CASSEGKGRSGQPQHF. The CDR3 DNA reads as TGTGCCAGCAGTGAAGGAAAGGGGCGCTCAGGCCAGCCCCAGCATTTT.

This sequence joins TRBV2 and TRBJ2-6; 8 nucleotides align to TRBD1. The V gene's germline CDR1 is SNHLY and CDR2 FYNNEI. This CDR3 has 15 residues. With V trimmed by 8 bases and J by 8 bases, 11 bases remained unmatched. Written as DNA, the CDR3 is TGTGCCAGCGGGGAGCCGGGACAGGATCCCAACGTCCTGACTTTC. Residues: CASGEPGQDPNVLTF.

The chain has TRBV7-3 and TRBJ2-7; D ambiguous. Trimming stripped 5 bases from V and 0 bases from J, with 11 bases between. Per the germline V gene, CDR1 is SGHTA and CDR2 is FQGTGA. CDR3 length: 14 amino acids. This CDR3 reads CASSPTDSSYEQYF. In DNA form, the CDR3 reads TGTGCCAGCAGCCCTACTGATAGCTCCTACGAGCAGTACTTC.

As concerns this clone: Likely a read error: the CDR3 ends without its conserved phenylalanine or tryptophan. The rearrangement joins TRBV9 to TRBJ2-7; possible D gene TRBD2, 6 bases. Deletions cut 2 bases from V and 6 bases from J, with 15 bases between. CDR1 and CDR2 (germline): SGDLS, YYNGEE. This CDR3 is 14 amino acids long. CDR3 in DNA: TGTGCCAGCAGCGTCGGGGGTACCCGCGGCGAGCAGTACCTC. Amino acid sequence: CASSVGGTRGEQYL.

The J gene is TRBJ2-2, the V gene TRBV2, with 10 bases that match TRBD1. CDR3 length: 14 amino acids. Germline V gene sequence: CDR1 SNHLY, CDR2 FYNNEI. Trimming removed 7 bases from V and 8 bases from J; junction bases left unmatched: 7. CDR3 amino acids: CASISDRGFGELFF. The CDR3 DNA reads as TGTGCCAGCATATCGGACAGGGGGTTTGGGGAGCTGTTTTTT.

This chain links TRBV30 with TRBJ1-5, with a weak D call TRBD1 (6 bases). The V and J ends lost 5 bases and 6 bases respectively, with 14 bases between them. There are 13 residues in the CDR3. Germline V gene lookup returns CDR1 GTSNPN and CDR2 SVGIG (reference sequence). The chain's CDR3 is CAWSTGAGQPQHF. CDR3 nucleotide sequence: TGTGCCTGGTCGACAGGTGCCGGTCAGCCCCAGCATTTT.

V is TRBV15 and J is TRBJ2-3; 10 positions agree with TRBD2. J gave up 0 bases and V 0 bases, and 6 bases lay outside the gene matches. The CDR3 is 18 residues long. CDR1 LNHNV and CDR2 YYDKDF come from the germline V gene (reference sequence). CDR3 residues: CATSRDSGGQTSTDTQYF. The CDR3 nucleotides are TGTGCCACCAGCAGAGATAGCGGGGGGCAAACTAGCACAGATACGCAGTATTTT. Full variable domain (missing parts from reference TRBV15 and TRBJ2-3): DAMVIQNPRYQVTQFGKPVTLSCSQTLNHNVMYWYQQKSSQAPKLLFHYYDKDFNNEADTPDNFQSRRPNTSFCFLDIRSPGLGDTAMYLCATSRDSGGQTSTDTQYFGPGTRLTVL.

J is TRBJ2-4 and V is TRBV12-1; the table assigns TRBD2, which was not confirmed against the DNA. TRBV12-1 is designated a pseudogene. The CDR3 covers 13 residues. The CDR3 DNA sequence: TGTGCCAGCAGCTCCGACTACCCGCCAGGTGAGTACTTC. Translated, it gives CASSSDYPPGEYF.

V is TRBV6-4 and J is TRBJ2-3; the match to TRBD2 covers 7 bases. V trimming: 3 bases; J trimming: 6 bases; junction bases outside the gene matches: 3. Germline V CDR1 and CDR2: MRHNA, SNTAGT. This CDR3 has 13 residues. CDR3 sequence: CASSETSWDTQYF. CDR3 sequence (DNA): TGTGCCAGCAGTGAGACTAGCTGGGATACGCAGTATTTT.

This clone was detected only a few times. Other nucleotide sequences from this sample produce the same CDR3. The V and J genes are TRBV15 and TRBJ2-7; TRBD1 matches 10 bases. The CDR3 spans 13 residues. The germline V gene encodes CDR1 LNHNV and CDR2 YYDKDF (reference sequence). V was clipped by 3 bases and J by 5 bases; unmatched bases: 1. The CDR3 loop is CATSRDRGNEQYV. CDR3 coding DNA: TGTGCCACCAGCAGGGACAGGGGGAACGAGCAGTACGTC.

The CDR3 loop reads CASSPLARGSNEQFF. The CDR3 coding sequence is TGCGCCAGCAGTCCCCTAGCGAGAGGGAGCAATGAGCAGTTCTTC. This chain links TRBV10-1 with TRBJ2-1, with D possibly TRBD2 on 6 matching bases. The V and J ends lost 5 bases and 6 bases respectively, with 17 bases between them. CDR3 size: 15 residues. From germline, CDR1 is WNHNN and CDR2 SYGVQD (reference sequence).

The chain carries TRBV11-2 and TRBJ2-7; 8 nucleotides agree with TRBD1. The CDR3 totals 14 residues. The V gene's germline CDR1 is SGHAT and CDR2 FQNNGV. V lost 6 bases to trimming and J lost 3 bases; unmatched junction nucleotides: 7. This chain's CDR3 is CASRPITGGYEQYV. DNA of the CDR3: TGTGCCAGCAGACCCATAACAGGGGGCTACGAGCAGTACGTC.

The V and J genes are TRBV29-1 and TRBJ1-2; the match to TRBD1 covers 7 bases. The CDR3 contains 15 residues. Germline V gene sequence: CDR1 SQVTM, CDR2 ANQGSEA. V shed 4 bases and J 2 bases; nucleotides not matched to a gene: 10. CDR3 amino acids: CSVAKPGQKNYGYTF. CDR3 nucleotide sequence: TGCAGCGTTGCCAAGCCGGGACAGAAAAACTATGGCTACACCTTC.

The chain couples TRBV30 to TRBJ2-3; 7 bases are shared with TRBD2. After removal of 0 bases from V and 0 bases from J, the junction contained 6 bases not matched to a gene. CDR1 GTSNPN and CDR2 SVGIG come from the germline V gene (reference sequence). The CDR3 is 16 residues long. The CDR3, as DNA: TGTGCCTGGAGTGTACCTAGCGGACCGAGCACAGATACGCAGTATTTT. This translates into CAWSVPSGPSTDTQYF. Using reference TRBV30 and TRBJ2-3 for the parts outside the CDR3, the full variable domain is SQTIHQWPATLVQPVGSPLSLECTVEGTSNPNLYWYRQAAGRGLQLLFYSVGIGQISSEVPQNLSASRPQDRQFILSSKKLLLSDSGFYLCAWSVPSGPSTDTQYFGPGTRLTVL.

This clone has a single count. The CDR3 loop reads CASSADRQKLFF. The CDR3 nucleotides are TGTGCCAGCAGCGCGGACAGGCAAAAACTGTTTTTT. This chain links TRBV25-1 with TRBJ1-4, with TRBD1 identical over 7 bases. V shed 6 bases and J 9 bases; nucleotides not matched to a gene: 4. The CDR3 is made up of 12 amino acids. Germline CDR1 reads MGHDK; CDR2 reads SYGVNS.

CDR3 sequence reads: CASSSGQGAFVELFF. The CDR3 DNA is TGTGCCAGCAGCTCGGGACAGGGGGCGTTCGTGGAGCTGTTTTTT. The genes are TRBV7-9 and TRBJ2-2, with TRBD1 matching 12 bases. The V and J ends lost 4 bases and 10 bases, in that order; junction bases with no gene match: 7. The CDR3 runs to 15 residues. Germline loops: CDR1 SEHNR, CDR2 FQNEAQ (reference sequence).

The chain carries TRBV5-6 and TRBJ2-7; TRBD2 is a possible D gene (6 bases). CDR3 length equals 16 residues. The germline gives CDR1 SGHDT, CDR2 YYEEEE. The ends were cut back, 1 base at V and 3 bases at J, with 17 bases in the middle. The CDR3 spells CASSLSGGRTYYEQYV. The CDR3 DNA sequence: TGTGCCAGCAGCTTGTCCGGGGGAAGGACTTACTACGAGCAGTACGTC.

This chain connects TRBV7-9 to TRBJ2-1; D is undetermined. This CDR3 contains 14 residues. Germline loops: CDR1 SEHNR, CDR2 FQNEAQ (reference sequence). Trimming removed 5 bases at V and 0 bases at J, with 8 bases between. CDR3: CASSRALSYNEQFF. DNA of the CDR3: TGTGCCAGCAGCAGAGCGCTCTCCTACAATGAGCAGTTCTTC.